This T cell receptor beta chain was sequenced in a study of blood T cells in healthy people across ages (dated by TCRdb to between 2014 and 2016). As for the study more broadly: In model experiments, template switching captured roughly one uniquely barcoded TCR beta cDNA molecule for every two T cells. The donors were split into four age groups: young (average about 16 years), middle-aged (about 40), aged (over 55) and long-lived (approximately 80). Using deep sequencing normalized with unique cDNA molecular identifiers, the study measured how TCR beta repertoire diversity changes with age. Donors of different ages were randomly distributed across sequencing lanes to avoid experimental bias. For two donors (one aged 18 to 29 and one aged 80 or older), the study analyzed two additional independent replicas of 1 million unique cDNA reads from the same blood draw. Beyond this particular receptor, the publication reports: Compared with the aged group, the long-lived group had more naive CD4+ T cells, fewer expanded clones and increased TCR diversity, suggesting age selection. Because donor CMV infection status was unknown, age-related changes in expanded clonotypes were potentially confounded. As age increased, observed TCR beta diversity per million T cells dropped in a roughly linear way, and a significant reduction was already evident by age around 41. Total diversity estimates from one million sequenced T cells were considered lower bounds and underestimates. Conclusive comparison of naive and antigen-experienced compartments was prevented by the profiling of bulk unsorted PBMCs. There was a strong correlation between observed TCR beta diversity and the percentage of naive T cells measured by flow cytometry.

Donors were 39 systemically healthy Caucasian individuals from Russia aged roughly 6 to 90 years. Each donor gave around 9.5 milliliters of peripheral blood, collected into EDTA-treated Vacutainer tubes. Ficoll-Paque density-gradient centrifugation was used to isolate PBMCs, with at least 7 million obtained per sample. Total RNA, at least 5 micrograms per sample, was extracted from PBMCs with Trizol reagent. The percentages of naive CD45RAhigh/CD27high T cells were determined by flow cytometry on a PBMC aliquot from every donor. V is cut back by 5 bases and J by 5 bases, with 9 bases in the junction unmatched. There are 15 amino acids in the CDR3, from cysteine to phenylalanine inclusive. Kept here is only the CDR3 DNA, which spans 45 bases and is read in frame from base 1. CDR1 and CDR2 are drawn from the germline V gene (reference sequence): SEHNR, FQNEAQ. Libraries were prepared through 5' RACE. The instrument was an Illumina HiSeq 2500. A second PCR of 7 to 11 cycles was performed with a sample-barcoded 5' primer and a J-beta primer mix. A template-switch 5' adaptor carrying 12 random nucleotides introduced a unique molecular identifier onto each TCR beta cDNA molecule. Each sample yielded at least 3 million CDR3-containing paired-end reads. First-strand cDNA was synthesized from all RNA with the Mint cDNA synthesis kit, primed by a TRBC-specific oligonucleotide. All cDNA was treated with uracil-DNA glycosylase and then went through a first 18-cycle PCR with the universal primers M1SS and BC2_uni_R. From the authors' description of their analysis: For normalization, 1 million high-quality reads were randomly selected from each sample, with every read carrying a distinct molecular identifier. Reads sharing molecular identifiers were discarded rather than binned into consensus sequences. MiTCR, run with a Q25 quality threshold and the strictest error-elimination algorithm, handled CDR3 identification, clonotype clustering and error correction. A nonparametric unseen species model with Euler transformation was used to estimate lower-bound total TCR beta diversity. TCRdb reran the public reads through fastp at Q25 and MiXCR, keeping productive beta chains. Every entry covers one CDR3 protein and lists the most common genes and DNA from its rows. These V and J calls rely on TCRdb rather than the paper's analysis. Across this sample there are some 800,000 distinct CDR3 sequences, with around 45% seen only once. The top ten clonotypes cover about a fifth of the sample.

On this clonotype: Its antigen is currently not known. No much larger clonotype is one base removed from it; base qualities were not supplied.

Material for sequencing was blood. The origin of this receptor is a man in his 60s in good health. The sequence is built from TRBV7-9 and TRBJ2-3, with TRBD1 matching 8 junction bases. The CDR3: CASSVRTGRIDTQYF. The DNA sequence is given as TGTGCCAGCAGCGTTAGGACAGGGAGGATAGATACGCAGTATTTT.